Presented here are 21 T cell receptor beta chains from one specimen sequenced in a study of technical replicates of blood from several donors. Sequencing used immunoSEQ multiplex PCR; TCRdb keeps in-frame clones, though not all of them. Counted here are over 50,000 clones, approximately 84% occurring once; the ten biggest clones make up about 5%. Sequenced: PBMCs. These receptors were collected from a human donor in good health. Some clones in this sample may be carry-over from other donors' samples.

The chain employs TRBV30 and TRBJ1-1; 9 positions agree with TRBD1. Germline CDR1 reads GTSNPN; CDR2 reads SVGIG (reference sequence). The ends lost 3 bases at V and 8 bases at J; junction bases unmatched: 13. CDR3 length: 15 amino acids. This CDR3 is CAWRITGGRSLEAFF. The CDR3 DNA follows: TGTGCCTGGAGGATTACAGGGGGCCGGAGTCTAGAAGCTTTCTTT.

The rearrangement uses TRBV11-2 and TRBJ2-5; 13 nucleotides line up with TRBD2. J gave up 4 bases and V 5 bases, and 10 bases lay outside the gene matches. The CDR3 runs 17 residues. Germline V CDR1 and CDR2: SGHAT, FQNNGV. The CDR3 region is CASSPPTGTSGAETQYF. CDR3 nucleotides: TGTGCCAGCAGCCCTCCGACCGGGACTAGCGGGGCAGAGACCCAGTACTTC.

The rearrangement uses TRBV7-9 and TRBJ1-3; 9 nucleotides align to TRBD1. CDR3 size: 15 residues. The ends lost 3 bases at V and 3 bases at J; junction bases unmatched: 3. Germline CDR1 SEHNR, CDR2 FQNEAQ (reference sequence). CDR3: CASSFRDRVGNTIYF. In nucleotides, the CDR3 is TGTGCCAGCAGCTTTCGGGACAGGGTTGGAAACACCATATATTTT.

The rearrangement uses TRBV7-3 and TRBJ2-3; 12 nucleotides match TRBD1. Germline V CDR1 and CDR2: SGHTA, FQGTGA. The V gene end was trimmed by 5 bases and the J gene end by 6 bases; junction bases not matched to a gene: 6. CDR3 length equals 15 residues. CDR3 residues: CASSPGTGGVDTQYF. The CDR3 DNA sequence: TGTGCCAGCAGCCCCGGGACAGGGGGCGTTGATACGCAGTATTTT. The complete variable domain, with remaining parts taken from reference TRBV7-3 and TRBJ2-3, reads GAGVSQTPSNKVTEKGKYVELRCDPISGHTALYWYRQSLGQGPEFLIYFQGTGAADDSGLPNDRFFAVRPEGSVSTLKIQRTERGDSAVYLCASSPGTGGVDTQYFGPGTRLTVL.

The gene calls are TRBV5-1 and TRBJ2-2; D ambiguous. This CDR3 has 13 residues. Trimming cost V 1 base and J 7 bases, with 8 bases left between them. CDR1 and CDR2 from the germline V gene are SGHRS and YFSETQ. The CDR3 here is CASSLFGVGELFF. In DNA form, the CDR3 reads TGCGCCAGCAGCTTGTTCGGAGTCGGGGAGCTGTTTTTT.

The rearrangement uses TRBV4-3 and TRBJ2-2, with 7 bases fitting TRBD2. This CDR3 spans 16 amino acids. Per the germline V gene, CDR1 is LGHNA and CDR2 is YSLEER. V was clipped by 3 bases and J by 1 base; unmatched bases: 5. The CDR3 is CASSQGSGVNTGELFF. The CDR3 DNA sequence: TGCGCCAGCAGCCAGGGAAGCGGGGTGAACACCGGGGAGCTGTTTTTT.

This chain links TRBV7-2 with TRBJ2-2, with 12 bases identical to TRBD2. The CDR3 is 18 residues long. Per the germline V gene, CDR1 is SGHTA and CDR2 is FQGNSA. V lost 8 bases, J lost 1 base, and 11 bases stayed unmatched. The CDR3 loop is CASPPPELAGGNTGELFF. DNA of the CDR3: TGTGCCAGCCCCCCGCCTGAACTAGCGGGAGGGAACACCGGGGAGCTGTTTTTT.

CDR3 sequence reads: CASSQLETNTGELFF. CDR3 in DNA: TGTGCCAGCAGCCAACTAGAGACGAACACCGGGGAGCTGTTTTTT. This rearrangement joins TRBV7-6 to TRBJ2-2, with a possible D match to TRBD2 (5 bases). Trimming took 5 bases from V and 0 from J, leaving 10 bases between them. CDR1 is SGHVS and CDR2 is FNYEAQ in the germline V gene. The CDR3 sequence is 15 residues long. The full variable domain, rest sourced from reference TRBV7-6 and TRBJ2-2, is GAGVSQSPRYKVTKRGQDVALRCDPISGHVSLYWYRQALGQGPEFLTYFNYEAQQDKSGLPNDRFSAERPEGSISTLTIQRTEQRDSAMYRCASSQLETNTGELFFGEGSRLTVL.

V usage is TRBV27 and J usage is TRBJ2-3, with TRBD2 identical over 10 bases. Germline loops: CDR1 MNHEY, CDR2 SMNVEV (reference sequence). Unmatched junction bases numbered 10, after V lost 1 base and J lost 6 bases. The CDR3 sequence is 17 residues long. The CDR3 is CASSLYGPSGGADTQYF. CDR3 coding DNA: TGTGCCAGCAGTTTATATGGCCCCAGCGGGGGGGCTGATACGCAGTATTTT.

The chain employs TRBV30 and TRBJ2-7, with 7 bases lining up with TRBD1. V lost 1 base to trimming and J lost 2 bases; unmatched junction nucleotides: 8. The CDR3 is 15 amino acids. Germline V CDR1 and CDR2: GTSNPN, SVGIG (reference sequence). The CDR3 sequence: CAWSDPGQGAYEQYF. CDR3 bases: TGTGCCTGGAGTGACCCCGGGCAGGGGGCCTACGAGCAGTACTTC.

The gene calls are TRBV7-2 and TRBJ1-2, with D possibly TRBD1 on 6 matching bases. This CDR3 has 13 residues. Trimming stripped 7 bases from V and 7 bases from J, with 16 bases between. Germline loops: CDR1 SGHTA, CDR2 FQGNSA. CDR3 amino acids: CASTFPDSSGYTF. The CDR3 coding sequence is TGTGCCAGCACCTTCCCGGACAGCTCTGGCTACACCTTC. Full variable domain (outside the CDR3, taken from reference TRBV7-2 and TRBJ1-2): GAGVSQSPSNKVTEKGKDVELRCDPISGHTALYWYRQSLGQGLEFLIYFQGNSAPDKSGLPSDRFSAERTGGSVSTLTIQRTQQEDSAVYLCASTFPDSSGYTFGSGTRLTVV.

The chain combines TRBV25-1 with TRBJ2-7; 8 nucleotides agree with TRBD2. This CDR3 has 15 amino acids. CDR1 is MGHDK and CDR2 is SYGVNS in the germline V gene. V trimming: 5 bases; J trimming: 3 bases; junction bases outside the gene matches: 9. The DNA for the CDR3 is TGTGCCAGCAGTCAAGGGCTAGCGGGTGTCTACGAGCAGTACTTC. Its protein product is CASSQGLAGVYEQYF.

The CDR3 reads CASSSAQDLDYGYTF. The DNA of the CDR3 is TGTGCCAGCAGTTCCGCACAGGATCTCGACTATGGCTACACCTTC. The chain joins TRBV4-2 to TRBJ1-2, with TRBD1 as a possible D gene (5 bases). The CDR3 is 15 residues long. The V gene lost 6 bases and the J gene lost 3 bases, with 17 bases spanning the gap. Per germline, CDR1 LGHNA and CDR2 YNFKEQ.

The DNA for the CDR3 is TGTGCCAGCAGCTCTGGACTAGGGCAAGAGACCCAGTACTTC. Translating gives CASSSGLGQETQYF. This chain joins TRBV7-7 and TRBJ2-5; 7 positions match TRBD2. Per the germline V gene, CDR1 is SSHAT and CDR2 is FNYEAQ (reference sequence). With 4 bases clipped from V and 2 bases from J, the junction kept 4 bases outside the gene matches. The CDR3 has 14 residues.

The chain carries TRBV7-2 and TRBJ2-7; TRBD2 matches at 10 bases. V shed 5 bases and J 0 bases; nucleotides not matched to a gene: 4. The CDR3 spans 15 residues. The germline gives CDR1 SGHTA, CDR2 FQGNSA. CDR3 sequence: CASSNPSGGSYEQYF. CDR3 sequence (DNA): TGTGCCAGCAGCAACCCTAGCGGGGGCTCCTACGAGCAGTACTTC.

V is TRBV7-2 and J is TRBJ2-7; TRBD2 matches 9 bases. Germline V gene data show CDR1 as SGHTA and CDR2 as FQGNSA. Germline trimming cut 5 bases from V and 0 bases from J; bases unmatched to any gene: 11. This CDR3 spans 17 amino acids. The CDR3 nucleotides read TGTGCCAGCAGCAACCTCATCGATAGCGGGAGCTCCTACGAGCAGTACTTC. Translating gives CASSNLIDSGSSYEQYF. The full variable domain, with the rest looked up from reference TRBV7-2 and TRBJ2-7, is GAGVSQSPSNKVTEKGKDVELRCDPISGHTALYWYRQSLGQGLEFLIYFQGNSAPDKSGLPSDRFSAERTGGSVSTLTIQRTQQEDSAVYLCASSNLIDSGSSYEQYFGPGTRLTVT.

This clone has just a few counts. The chain couples TRBV9 to TRBJ2-7, with TRBD1 identical over 8 bases. V lost 4 bases to trimming and J lost 3 bases; unmatched junction nucleotides: 3. The CDR3 length is 13 residues. Germline V gene lookup returns CDR1 SGDLS and CDR2 YYNGEE. CDR3: CASSRGTGYEQYF. In DNA, the CDR3 is TGTGCCAGCAGCCGAGGGACAGGCTACGAGCAGTACTTC.

The gene calls are TRBV6-1 and TRBJ1-1, with unresolved D. The ends were cut back, 8 bases at V and 0 bases at J, with 10 bases in the middle. The germline CDR1 and CDR2 sequences are MNHNS and SASEGT. The CDR3 totals 13 residues. In nucleotides, the CDR3 is TGTGCCAGCGGGCAGCAGTTGAACACTGAAGCTTTCTTT. Amino acid sequence: CASGQQLNTEAFF.

The chain couples TRBV10-3 to TRBJ2-2, with 7 nucleotides matching TRBD2. V lost 8 bases, J lost 0 bases, and 9 bases stayed unmatched. The germline CDR1 and CDR2 sequences are ENHRY and SYGVKD. The length of the CDR3 is 16 residues. The CDR3 DNA follows: TGTGCCATCGCGGCTGGAGCGGGGACGAACACCGGGGAGCTGTTTTTT. Amino acid sequence: CAIAAGAGTNTGELFF.

The J gene is TRBJ2-2, the V gene TRBV10-2; 11 nucleotides align to TRBD2. CDR1 and CDR2 from the germline V gene are WSHSY and SAAADI. The CDR3 is 14 amino acids. Unmatched junction bases numbered 1, after V lost 6 bases and J lost 4 bases. As DNA, the CDR3 is TGCGCCAGCAGACTAGCGGGGGCCACCGGGGAGCTGTTTTTT. Its protein is CASRLAGATGELFF.

This chain joins TRBV10-3 and TRBJ1-2; weak D call: TRBD1 (5 bases). Germline CDR1 and CDR2: ENHRY and SYGVKD. V was trimmed by 0 bases and J by 6 bases, leaving 14 bases between them. This CDR3 is 15 amino acids long. CDR3 sequence: CAISESNFGTHGYTF. As DNA, the CDR3 is TGTGCCATCAGTGAGTCGAATTTTGGGACTCATGGCTACACCTTC.